Listed below are T cell receptor beta chains from one sample, sequenced in a study of T cell changes during pregnancy in multiple sclerosis. Profiling relied on immunoSEQ multiplex PCR, and the TCRdb table lists in-frame clones only, not all of them. The data show tens of thousands of clones, with 91% seen just once and around 0.7% held by the top ten. The starting material was peripheral blood, obtained in the third trimester of pregnancy. Source of these receptors: a female donor in good health, enrolled as a control in a pregnancy study. CDR3s leave out the opening cysteine and the closing phenylalanine or tryptophan. Fields, in order: J gene, CDR3 length, V gene, CDR3 protein.

TRBJ1-1	10	TRBV10-3	AISGQGREAF
TRBJ2-3	13	TRBV11-2	ASSLQAGRTDTQY
TRBJ2-1	15	TRBV27	ASSLWTSGGAYNEQF
TRBJ2-1	15	TRBV13	ASSSRAGGPDYNEQF
TRBJ1-5	11	TRBV13	ASSLQGIWPQH
TRBJ2-1	12	TRBV7-7	ASSLGTRTDEQF
TRBJ1-2	10	TRBV2	ASSELIEGYT
TRBJ1-1	12	TRBV6-5	ASSPTTGAKGAF
TRBJ1-2	12	TRBV6-5	ASSYGGFNYGYT
TRBJ2-7	12	TRBV18	ASSPGTATYEQY
TRBJ2-1	13	TRBV5-1	ASRYSGGVSNEQF
TRBJ1-1	12	TRBV19	ASSPVQPNTEAF
TRBJ2-1	14	TRBV15	ATSRAGLAGGNEQF
TRBJ1-2	14	TRBV5-1	ASSERGNLSNYGYT
TRBJ2-7	12	TRBV19	ASGAGTGDYEQY
TRBJ2-7	12	TRBV27	ASSFSGTRYEQY
TRBJ1-4	13	TRBV28	ASSLWDSGNEKLF
TRBJ1-1	11	TRBV10-1	ASSDGVRAEAF
TRBJ2-7	15	TRBV7-2	ASSPWTSGPGTYEQY
TRBJ1-2	13	TRBV19	ASSNHRGLSDGYT
TRBJ2-2	15	TRBV28	ASSLYPGQGSRGELF
TRBJ2-5	13	TRBV7-9	ASSPPGFSSETQY
TRBJ1-6	14	TRBV7-2	ASSLSSRGLGSPLH
TRBJ2-5	11	TRBV6-1	ASSGLGRVTQY
TRBJ1-6	14	TRBV27	ASSLVGGGSGSPLH
TRBJ2-1	14	TRBV11-2	ASSVGGGVSYNEQF
TRBJ2-1	11	TRBV4-3	ASSLQTRNEQF
TRBJ1-2	13	TRBV5-1	ASSLEWTGNYGYT
TRBJ2-7	13	TRBV11-2	ASSLSLAGGGEQY
TRBJ1-1	10	TRBV28	ASSPPGQKAF
TRBJ1-2	13	TRBV2	ASSDGAVAWNGYT
TRBJ1-2	11	TRBV10-2	ASRPPTGRGYT
TRBJ2-2	18	TRBV7-8	ASSLAGGTGGPWGTGELF
TRBJ1-2	13	TRBV5-1	ASSSDRDRGRGYT
TRBJ2-7	13	TRBV7-8	ASSQGVGRFDEQY
TRBJ2-1	12	TRBV4-2	ASSRGPSYNEQF
TRBJ2-2	12	TRBV5-6	ASSLLEGAGELF
TRBJ1-5	14	TRBV7-8	ASSPRDRLVNQPQH
TRBJ1-4	13	TRBV7-2	ASSLDAGQGEKLF
TRBJ1-2	12	TRBV27	ASGFGIGGYGYT
TRBJ2-7	13	TRBV4-3	ASSRILAGEYEQY
TRBJ1-1	11	TRBV25-1	ASSEWEGTEAF
TRBJ1-2	15	TRBV2	ASSVGTVARRNYGYT
TRBJ1-5	13	TRBV30	AWSAYRGIGQPQH
TRBJ1-2	10	TRBV10-3	AAADTRYGYT
TRBJ2-1	14	TRBV10-3	AIRGPTSGRDDEQF
TRBJ2-5	14	TRBV9	ASSAAPGQIQETQY
TRBJ1-5	14	TRBV5-1	ASSLIPGYSNQPQH
TRBJ2-1	17	TRBV19	ASSPHDKAGGPLYNEQF
TRBJ2-3	11	TRBV5-4	AMGDSYTDTQY
TRBJ2-1	13	TRBV19	ASSIQAGKGNEQF
TRBJ2-7	13	TRBV7-6	ASSVRLAGDHEQY
TRBJ2-3	10	TRBV27	ATRMSADTQY
TRBJ2-7	10	TRBV7-9	ASRPNSDEQY
TRBJ2-1	15	TRBV18	ASSPPLAGGTYNEQF
TRBJ2-3	11	TRBV18	ATQGGQSDTQY